The next 19 T cell receptor beta chains were all read from a single sample in a study of blood T cells in healthy people across ages. Primed by a sample-barcoded 5' primer and a J-beta primer mix, a second PCR proceeded for about 6 to 12 cycles. TCRdb reprocessed the 5' RACE reads via MiXCR and lists one record per CDR3 protein. The sample shows roughly 680,000 distinct CDR3 sequences, over 40% of them seen only once. Material: blood. The receptors were gathered from an elderly woman in good health.

J is TRBJ2-1 and V is TRBV14, with 8 nucleotides matching TRBD1. Germline loops: CDR1 SGHDN, CDR2 FVKESK. Unmatched junction bases numbered 5, after V lost 4 bases and J lost 3 bases. CDR3 length equals 15 residues. The CDR3 protein is CASSRGQGHYNEQFF. The CDR3 nucleotides read TGTGCCAGCAGCCGAGGACAGGGCCACTACAATGAGCAGTTCTTC.

The chain links TRBV5-1 to TRBJ2-3, with 10 positions matching TRBD2. CDR1 and CDR2 from the germline V gene are SGHRS and YFSETQ. Trimming cost V 0 bases and J 2 bases; bases outside gene matches: 6. The CDR3 contains 17 residues. CDR3 amino acids: CASSLAVAGGHTDTQYF. Written as DNA, the CDR3 is TGCGCCAGCAGCTTGGCCGTAGCGGGGGGCCACACAGATACGCAGTATTTT.

This clonotype has at least ten counts. The chain combines TRBV25-1 with TRBJ2-7; D unclear. Germline lookup yields CDR1 MGHDK and CDR2 SYGVNS. The CDR3 contains 11 residues. Trimming took off 5 bases at V and 6 bases at J, with 8 bases between the two ends. For the CDR3, the DNA is TGTGCCAGCAGTCAAGACGGCGAGCAGTACTTC. Translating it yields CASSQDGEQYF.

A remark on this clonotype: A read error is possible here, since a much larger clone lies one base away. V is TRBV29-1 and J is TRBJ2-1; no clear D gene. The DNA end lines up better with TRBJ2-7; the J call may be wrong. Germline V gene data show CDR1 as SQVTM and CDR2 as ANQGSEA. The CDR3 consists of 15 residues. The CDR3 here is CSVDIGPTFYNEQYF. The CDR3 DNA reads TGCAGCGTTGATATAGGCCCAACCTTCTACAATGAGCAGTACTTC.

In this sample, this clonotype turned up many times. The chain couples TRBV27 to TRBJ1-1; no definite D call. The CDR3 loop spans 12 amino acids. V was pared by 10 bases and J by 3 bases, with 12 bases between. From germline, CDR1 is MNHEY and CDR2 SMNVEV (reference sequence). The CDR3 protein is CATQNWDTEAFF. The CDR3 DNA is TGTGCCACCCAGAATTGGGACACTGAAGCTTTCTTT.

This clonotype was counted only a few times. A much larger clone is a single base away; this may be a read error. The J gene is TRBJ2-7, the V gene TRBV29-1; no clear D gene. Germline-derived CDR1 and CDR2 are SQVTM and ANQGSEA. This CDR3 spans 14 amino acids. V lost 4 bases to trimming and J lost 7 bases, with 20 bases between them. In DNA form, the CDR3 reads TGCAGCGTTGCGGTATCAAAAGGGTACAATGAGCAGTACTTC. This translates into CSVAVSKGYNEQYF.

Turning to this clonotype: This clone may be a read error of a much larger clone one base away. The gene calls are TRBV15 and TRBJ1-2, with 8 bases aligning to TRBD1. Germline CDR1 reads LNHNV; CDR2 reads YYDKDF (reference sequence). The length of the CDR3 is 15 residues. CDR3 sequence reads: CAASRESGTGQGYTF. CDR3 in DNA: TGTGCCGCCAGCAGAGAGTCCGGGACAGGTCAAGGCTACACCTTC. Supplemented by reference TRBV15 and TRBJ1-2, the full variable domain reads DAMVIQNPRYQVTQFGKPVTLSCSQTLNHNVMYWYQQKSSQAPKLLFHYYDKDFNNEADTPDNFQSRRPNTSFCFLDIRSPGLGDTAMYLCAASRESGTGQGYTFGSGTRLTVV.

Concerning this clonotype itself: The germline gene is not matched at one end of the junction; a read error may be the cause. The rearrangement uses TRBV7-9 and TRBJ1-4; D gene ambiguous. Germline CDR1 SEHNR, CDR2 FQNEAQ (reference sequence). CDR3 length equals 15 residues. The chain's CDR3 is CASSSDTSGNGKLFF. Here the CDR3 DNA reads TGTGCCAGCAGCTCCGACACCTCGGGCAATGGAAAACTGTTTTTT.

The chain uses TRBV27 and TRBJ2-4, with D tentatively TRBD1 (6 bases). The J call is uncertain, as TRBJ2-7 better fits the DNA end. Germline V lookup: CDR1 MNHEY, CDR2 SMNVEV (reference sequence). The CDR3 length is 12 residues. The DNA for the CDR3 is TGTGCCAGCAGTATACAGGGAAACGAGCAGTACTTC. Protein sequence: CASSIQGNEQYF.

The V and J genes are TRBV21-1 and TRBJ2-3; the table calls TRBD1, which could not be checked here. TRBV21-1 is termed a pseudogene. The CDR3 runs 17 residues. This CDR3 reads CASSKALVAGARDTQYF. The CDR3 region has the DNA TGTGCCAGCAGCAAAGCCTTAGTAGCGGGCGCCCGTGATACGCAGTATTTT.

The gene calls are TRBV25-1 and TRBJ2-3; D is perhaps TRBD2 (5 bases). Germline CDR1 and CDR2: MGHDK and SYGVNS. V lost 3 bases and J lost 1, with 17 bases in between. This CDR3 is built from 17 residues. CDR3 bases: TGTGCCAGCAGTGATAACTTCGGAGGAGTCGGCACAGATACGCAGTATTTT. It yields the protein CASSDNFGGVGTDTQYF.

About this clonotype: It may be a read error: a sequence one base away is much more abundant. The chain has TRBV5-1 and TRBJ2-5; 8 bases line up with TRBD2. With the DNA end fitting TRBJ2-7 better, the J assignment may be wrong. CDR1 and CDR2 from the germline V gene are SGHRS and YFSETQ. The CDR3 covers 15 residues. CDR3 nucleotide sequence: TGCGCCAGCAGCATGGTTGAGCGGGAGAGGAGCGAGCAGTACTTC. The encoded protein is CASSMVERERSEQYF.

The chain is built from TRBV3-1 and TRBJ1-4; D is ambiguous. Germline V gene sequence: CDR1 LGHDT, CDR2 YNNKEL (reference sequence). The CDR3 is 16 amino acids. The V gene lost 1 base and the J gene lost 0 bases, with 9 bases spanning the gap. This CDR3 is CASSQGGSSTNEKLFF. CDR3 sequence (DNA): TGTGCCAGCAGCCAAGGCGGATCATCAACTAATGAAAAACTGTTTTTT.

This clonotype was recorded at least ten times. This chain links TRBV28 with TRBJ1-2, with a tentative D call TRBD1 (5 bases). Trimming cost V 6 bases and J 4 bases, with 18 bases left between them. The CDR3 length is 15 residues. The germline V gene encodes CDR1 MDHEN and CDR2 SYDVKM. Here the CDR3 DNA reads TGTGCCAGCAGCGCCCATGGGGGGGATTTCTATGGCTACACCTTC. It codes for CASSAHGGDFYGYTF.

The CDR3, as DNA: TGCAGTGCTAGCCGCGATTCACAGGGGATACGCCAAGAGACCCAGTACTTC. Amino acids: CSASRDSQGIRQETQYF. The V gene is TRBV20-1, the J gene TRBJ2-5, with 7 bases that match TRBD1. The CDR3 length is 17 residues. In germline, CDR1 is DFQATT, CDR2 SNEGSKA (reference sequence). V dropped 3 bases and J dropped 1; count of bases not matched to a gene: 14.

The V call is TRBV6-2 or TRBV6-3, the J call TRBJ1-2; possibly TRBD1 for D (6 bases). Germline values: CDR1 MNHEY, CDR2 SVGEGT. V lost 7 bases to trimming and J lost 5 bases, with 17 bases between them. This CDR3 spans 14 amino acids. CDR3 protein: CASTIQQGIYGYTF. CDR3 nucleotide sequence: TGTGCCAGCACTATTCAACAGGGAATTTATGGCTACACCTTC.

This clonotype was counted only a few times. The chain employs TRBV4-2 and TRBJ2-3; D unresolved. Per germline, CDR1 LGHNA and CDR2 YNFKEQ. V lost 0 bases to trimming and J lost 14 bases, with 18 bases between them. The CDR3 sequence is 14 residues long. This CDR3 reads CASSQDLLGRRGYF. The CDR3, as DNA: TGTGCCAGCAGCCAAGATTTGCTCGGCCGCCGTGGGTATTTT.

In this sample, this clonotype turned up many times. The genes are TRBV6-5 and TRBJ2-1, with D uncertain. The V and J ends lost 2 bases and 2 bases respectively, with 7 bases between them. There are 14 residues in the CDR3. CDR1 is MNHEY and CDR2 is SVGAGI in the germline V gene. The CDR3 nucleotides are TGTGCCAGCAGTTACGCGGATCCCTACAATGAGCAGTTCTTC. Its translation: CASSYADPYNEQFF.

The CDR3 is CASSHRQQAKNIQYF. As DNA, the CDR3 is TGTGCCAGCAGCCACAGACAACAAGCCAAAAACATTCAGTACTTC. V usage is TRBV13 and J usage is TRBJ2-4; the D is unclear. V was cut by 5 bases and J by 0 bases, with 11 bases left in between. The germline gives CDR1 PRHDT, CDR2 FYEKMQ (reference sequence). CDR3 length: 15 residues.